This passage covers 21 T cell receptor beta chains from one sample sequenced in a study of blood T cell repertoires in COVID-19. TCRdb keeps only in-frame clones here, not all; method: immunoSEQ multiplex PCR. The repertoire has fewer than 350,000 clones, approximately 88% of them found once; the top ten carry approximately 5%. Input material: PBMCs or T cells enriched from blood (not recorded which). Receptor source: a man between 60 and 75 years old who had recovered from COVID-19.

The CDR3 DNA reads TGTGCCAGCAGTTTGGGACAGGGACAGGGGGTAAGGGAACCCCTCCACTTT. The encoded protein is CASSLGQGQGVREPLHF. The chain uses TRBV27 and TRBJ1-6, with TRBD1 identical over 11 bases. V gave up 3 bases and J gave up 12 bases; unmatched junction bases: 13. Per the germline V gene, CDR1 is MNHEY and CDR2 is SMNVEV (reference sequence). This CDR3 has 17 residues.

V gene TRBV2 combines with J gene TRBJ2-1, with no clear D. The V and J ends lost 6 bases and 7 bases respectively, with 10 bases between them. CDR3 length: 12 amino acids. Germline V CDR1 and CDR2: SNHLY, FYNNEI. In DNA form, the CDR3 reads TGTGCCAGCAGATCATCGAGAAATGAGCAGTTCTTC. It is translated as CASRSSRNEQFF.

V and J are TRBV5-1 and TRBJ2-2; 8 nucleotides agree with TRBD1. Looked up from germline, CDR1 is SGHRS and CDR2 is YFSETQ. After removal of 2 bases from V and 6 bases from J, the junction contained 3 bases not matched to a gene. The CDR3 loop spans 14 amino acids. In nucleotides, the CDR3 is TGCGCCAGCAGCTTTCGACAGGGGTCCGGGGAGCTGTTTTTT. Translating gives CASSFRQGSGELFF.

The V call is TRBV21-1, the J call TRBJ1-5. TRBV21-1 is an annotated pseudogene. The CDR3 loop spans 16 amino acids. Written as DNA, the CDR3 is TGTGCCAGCAGCAAATTTGGAGGCGGGGTAAGGCGGCCCCAGCATTTT. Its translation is CASSKFGGGVRRPQHF.

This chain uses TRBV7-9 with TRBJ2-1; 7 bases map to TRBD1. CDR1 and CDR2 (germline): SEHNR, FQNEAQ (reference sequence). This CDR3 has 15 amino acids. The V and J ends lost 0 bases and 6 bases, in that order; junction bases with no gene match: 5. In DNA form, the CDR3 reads TGTGCCAGCAGCTTAGCGACTCCAGGGGGCAATGAGCAGTTCTTC. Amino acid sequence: CASSLATPGGNEQFF.

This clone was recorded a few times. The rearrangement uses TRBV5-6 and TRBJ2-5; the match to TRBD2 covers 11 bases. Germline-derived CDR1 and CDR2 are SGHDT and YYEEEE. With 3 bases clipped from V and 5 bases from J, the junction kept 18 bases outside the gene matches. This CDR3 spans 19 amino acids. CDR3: CASSSPETLAGAAGETQYF. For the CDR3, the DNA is TGTGCCAGCAGCTCCCCGGAGACACTAGCGGGAGCCGCGGGGGAGACCCAGTACTTC.

The CDR3 is CASSSGLAGGRETQYF. The CDR3 DNA reads TGCGCCAGCAGCTCAGGACTAGCGGGGGGTCGAGAGACCCAGTACTTC. V usage is TRBV5-1 and J usage is TRBJ2-5; 14 positions agree with TRBD2. Trimming cost V 3 bases and J 4 bases; bases outside gene matches: 5. Germline V lookup: CDR1 SGHRS, CDR2 YFSETQ. The CDR3 runs to 16 residues.

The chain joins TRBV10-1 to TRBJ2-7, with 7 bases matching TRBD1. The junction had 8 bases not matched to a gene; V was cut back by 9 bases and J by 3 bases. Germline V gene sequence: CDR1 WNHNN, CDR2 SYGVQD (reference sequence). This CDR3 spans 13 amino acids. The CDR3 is CARAGTAIYEQYF. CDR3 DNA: TGCGCCAGAGCCGGGACAGCTATCTACGAGCAGTACTTC.

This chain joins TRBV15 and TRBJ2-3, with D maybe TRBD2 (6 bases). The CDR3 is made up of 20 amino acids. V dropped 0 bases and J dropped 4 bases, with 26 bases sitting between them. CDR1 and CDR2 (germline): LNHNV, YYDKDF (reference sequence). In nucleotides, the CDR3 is TGTGCCACCAGCAGAGATTTCGGTGGCCCCCCCGGGGGAGGCGCAGATACGCAGTATTTT. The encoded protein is CATSRDFGGPPGGGADTQYF.

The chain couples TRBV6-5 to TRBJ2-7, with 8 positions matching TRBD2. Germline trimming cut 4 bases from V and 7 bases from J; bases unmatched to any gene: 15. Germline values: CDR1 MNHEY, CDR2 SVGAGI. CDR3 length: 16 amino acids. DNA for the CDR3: TGTGCCAGCAGTTTACTAGCGGAGGGCCTCGTGCGGGAGCAGTACTTC. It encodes CASSLLAEGLVREQYF.

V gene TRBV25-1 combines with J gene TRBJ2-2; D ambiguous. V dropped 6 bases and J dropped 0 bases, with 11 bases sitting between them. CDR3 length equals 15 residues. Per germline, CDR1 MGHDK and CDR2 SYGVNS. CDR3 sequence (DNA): TGTGCCAGCAGCCTCCTAAAAGCGAACACCGGGGAGCTGTTTTTT. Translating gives CASSLLKANTGELFF.

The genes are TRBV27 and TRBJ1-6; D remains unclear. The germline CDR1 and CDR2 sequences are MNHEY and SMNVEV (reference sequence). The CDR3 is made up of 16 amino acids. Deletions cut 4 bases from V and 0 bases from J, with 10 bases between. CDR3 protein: CASSSLDGSYNSPLHF. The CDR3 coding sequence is TGTGCCAGCAGTTCCCTAGACGGCTCCTATAATTCACCCCTCCACTTT.

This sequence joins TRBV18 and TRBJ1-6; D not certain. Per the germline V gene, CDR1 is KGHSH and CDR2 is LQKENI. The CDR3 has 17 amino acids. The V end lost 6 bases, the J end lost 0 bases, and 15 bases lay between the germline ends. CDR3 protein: CASSSLAGSSYNSPLHF. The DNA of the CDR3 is TGTGCCAGCTCGTCCCTGGCGGGTAGCTCCTATAATTCACCCCTCCACTTT.

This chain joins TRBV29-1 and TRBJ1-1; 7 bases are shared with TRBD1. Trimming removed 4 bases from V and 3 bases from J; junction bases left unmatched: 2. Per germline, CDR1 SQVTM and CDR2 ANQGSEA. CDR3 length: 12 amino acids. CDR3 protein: CSVGRGYTEAFF. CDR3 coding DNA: TGCAGCGTTGGCAGGGGGTACACTGAAGCTTTCTTT.

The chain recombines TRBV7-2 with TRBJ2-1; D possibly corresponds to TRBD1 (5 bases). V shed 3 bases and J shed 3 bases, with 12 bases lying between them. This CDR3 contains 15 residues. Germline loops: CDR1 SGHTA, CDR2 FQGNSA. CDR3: CASSFSPTVYNEQFF. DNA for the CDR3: TGTGCCAGCAGCTTCTCCCCGACAGTCTACAATGAGCAGTTCTTC.

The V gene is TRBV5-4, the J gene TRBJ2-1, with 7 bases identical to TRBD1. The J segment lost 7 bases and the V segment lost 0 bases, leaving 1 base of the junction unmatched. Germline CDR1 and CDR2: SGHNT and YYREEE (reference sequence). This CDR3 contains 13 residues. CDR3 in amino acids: CASSLGQGNEQFF. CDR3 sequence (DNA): TGTGCCAGCAGCTTGGGACAGGGAAATGAGCAGTTCTTC.

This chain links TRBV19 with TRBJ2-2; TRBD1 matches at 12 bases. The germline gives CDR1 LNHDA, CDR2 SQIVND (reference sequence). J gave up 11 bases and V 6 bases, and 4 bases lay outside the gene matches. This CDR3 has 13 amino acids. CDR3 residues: CASSSGTGGELFF. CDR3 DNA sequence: TGTGCCAGTAGCTCCGGGACAGGGGGCGAGCTGTTTTTT.

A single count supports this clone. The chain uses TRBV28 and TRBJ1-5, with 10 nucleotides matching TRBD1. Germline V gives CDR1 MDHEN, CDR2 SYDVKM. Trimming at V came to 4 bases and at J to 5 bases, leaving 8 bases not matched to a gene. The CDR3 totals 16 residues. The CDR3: CASSYRTGGLYQPQHF. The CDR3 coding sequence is TGTGCCAGCAGTTATAGGACAGGGGGATTGTATCAGCCCCAGCATTTT.

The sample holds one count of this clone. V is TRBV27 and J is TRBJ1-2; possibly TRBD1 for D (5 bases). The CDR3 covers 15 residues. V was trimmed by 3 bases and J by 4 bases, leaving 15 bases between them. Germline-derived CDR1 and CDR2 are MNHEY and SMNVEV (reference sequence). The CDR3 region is CASSLEVRGTYGYTF. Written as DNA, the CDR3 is TGTGCCAGCAGTTTGGAGGTTCGGGGGACCTATGGCTACACCTTC.

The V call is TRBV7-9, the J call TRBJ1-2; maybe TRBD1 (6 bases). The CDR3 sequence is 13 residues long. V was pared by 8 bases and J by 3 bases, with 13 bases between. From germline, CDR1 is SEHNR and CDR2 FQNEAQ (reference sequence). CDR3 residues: CASLPDSYYGYTF. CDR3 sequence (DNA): TGTGCCAGCCTCCCGGACAGTTACTATGGCTACACCTTC.

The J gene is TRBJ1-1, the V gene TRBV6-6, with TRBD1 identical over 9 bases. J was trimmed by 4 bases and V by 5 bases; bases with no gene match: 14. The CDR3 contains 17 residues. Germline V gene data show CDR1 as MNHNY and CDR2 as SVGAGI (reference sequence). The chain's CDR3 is CASSPVPGQGRGTEAFF. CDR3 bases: TGTGCCAGCAGTCCAGTCCCGGGACAGGGCCGGGGCACTGAAGCTTTCTTT.